The subject of this entry is one T cell receptor (beta chain). This sample is drawn from a study of blood T cell repertoires in COVID-19. The V gene lost 2 bases and the J gene lost 3 bases, with 14 bases spanning the gap. CDR1 and CDR2 (germline): ENHRY, SYGVKD. There are 15 residues in the CDR3. TCRdb's copy holds only in-frame clones and misses some; the assay was immunoSEQ multiplex PCR. The table includes 140,000 or so clones, about four fifths detected once. This chain uses TRBV10-3 with TRBJ2-7, with D maybe TRBD2 (6 bases). This clonotype was sampled from a woman aged 45-65 years with acute COVID-19. Sequenced sample: PBMCs or T cells enriched from blood (not recorded which). CDR3 sequence: CAISERGTSDYEQYF. CDR3 coding DNA: TGTGCCATCAGTGAGCGGGGGACCTCAGACTACGAGCAGTACTTC.